A selection of T cell receptor beta chains follows, all from one sample in a study of metastatic and nonmetastatic thyroid tumors. TCRdb reanalyzed the PCR reads with MiXCR. The table records 64,000 or so clones, roughly 15% of them present only once. The material sequenced was blood. These receptors were collected from a male donor with papillary thyroid cancer or a benign thyroid nodule (not recorded which). Some clones in this sample may be carry-over from other donors' samples. Each CDR3 is given with its conserved first and last residue. D genes are given only for firm matches. Clone sizes are given selectively: once, few, many, or a class where the clone is expanded.

v_call	j_call	clone_size	d_call	cdr3_aa	cdr3_nt
TRBV24-1	TRBJ1-3	few	.	CATSDPTVGNTIYF	TGTGCCACCAGTGATCCGACAGTTGGAAACACCATATATTTT
TRBV12-3/TRBV12-4	TRBJ2-7	many	TRBD2	CASSLPQGGYYEQYF	TGTGCCAGCAGTTTACCCCAGGGAGGGTACTACGAGCAGTACTTC
TRBV20-1	TRBJ2-7	many	TRBD1	CSAREGQRLLEQYF	TGCAGTGCTAGAGAGGGACAGAGGCTCCTCGAGCAGTACTTC
TRBV6-2/TRBV6-3	TRBJ2-1	many	TRBD2	CASTERGLAGGAIYNEQFF	TGTGCCAGCACCGAACGGGGACTAGCGGGGGGGGCGATATACAATGAGCAGTTCTTC
TRBV10-2	TRBJ2-5	many	.	CASSEGGETQYF	TGCGCCAGCAGTGAAGGTGGAGAGACCCAGTACTTC
TRBV3-1	TRBJ2-1	many	TRBD2	CASSLSGLAGGDEQFF	TGTGCCAGCAGCCTCTCCGGACTAGCGGGAGGGGATGAGCAGTTCTTC
TRBV6-1	TRBJ1-1	many	.	CASSQLGAETEAFF	TGTGCCAGCTCCCAGCTGGGGGCAGAGACTGAAGCTTTCTTT
TRBV6-2/TRBV6-3	TRBJ2-7	few	.	CASKLDSLTYEQYF	TGTGCCAGCAAACTAGACAGCCTCACCTACGAGCAGTACTTC
TRBV20-1	TRBJ2-1	many	.	CSAKGPSRYNEQFF	TGCAGTGCCAAAGGACCTAGCAGGTACAATGAGCAGTTCTTC
TRBV20-1	TRBJ2-1	many	.	CSAHYRPNNEQFF	TGCAGTGCCCACTACCGACCTAACAATGAGCAGTTCTTC
TRBV2	TRBJ1-5	many	.	CASSDGGPQHF	TGTGCCAGCAGTGATGGCGGGCCCCAGCATTTT
TRBV28	TRBJ1-2	many	.	CASSLRVAYGYTF	TGTGCCAGCAGTTTAAGGGTAGCGTATGGCTACACCTTC
TRBV14	TRBJ1-1	.	TRBD1	CASSRGTDNTEAFF	TGTGCCAGCAGCCGAGGGACAGATAACACTGAGGCTTTCTTT
TRBV5-1	TRBJ2-3	.	TRBD2	CASSYSGGAFDKQYF	TGCGCCAGCAGCTACAGCGGGGGGGCCTTCGATAAGCAGTATTTT
TRBV20-1	TRBJ2-1	many	TRBD2	CSASVQRDTYNEQFF	TGCAGTGCTAGTGTCCAGCGGGATACCTACAATGAGCAGTTCTTC
TRBV6-1	TRBJ2-7	many	.	CASKKGNAYEQYF	TGTGCCAGCAAAAAGGGTAATGCCTACGAGCAGTACTTC
TRBV6-6	TRBJ1-6	few	.	CASSYSRVGSSYNSPLHF	TGTGCCAGCAGTTACTCGCGAGTAGGGAGCTCCTATAATTCACCCCTCCACTTT